This T cell receptor beta chain was recovered during a study of T cell responses to AZD1222 COVID-19 vaccine. The V end was cut by 7 bases, the J end by 0 bases, with 13 bases between. From germline, CDR1 is MNHNY and CDR2 SVGAGI (reference sequence). This CDR3 spans 15 amino acids. Assay used: immunoSEQ multiplex PCR; TCRdb lists only in-frame clones, some missing. The sample shows under 150,000 clones, about 93% of them seen only once. This clonotype was obtained from an adult in good health. The chain links TRBV6-6 to TRBJ2-1; D not resolved. The sample in question was peripheral blood, obtained on day 0 of AZD1222 vaccination. The CDR3 here is CASTYSRSSYNEQFF. In DNA form, the CDR3 reads TGTGCCAGCACCTACTCGAGAAGCTCCTACAATGAGCAGTTCTTC.